This T cell receptor beta chain was obtained from a study of lymphopenia after photon versus proton radiotherapy. A remark on this clone: Its antigen remains unidentified.

Findings and limits, study-wide: Relative stability marked proton patients; photon patients lost diversity and naive cells.

Clones were read by immunoSEQ multiplex PCR, and TCRdb kept only the in-frame ones, dropping some. The data contain roughly 30,000 clones, about nine tenths of them singletons. This clonotype was sampled from a woman between 45 and 60 years old with pancreatic cancer. The source material was peripheral blood, sampled from a patient treated with photon-based radiotherapy.

The CDR3 protein is CASSIGLQGNIQYF. The CDR3 DNA sequence: TGTGCCAGTAGTATAGGTCTCCAGGGAAACATTCAGTACTTC. This sequence joins TRBV19 and TRBJ2-4, with a possible D match to TRBD1 (5 bases). The CDR3 extends over 14 amino acids. Germline values: CDR1 LNHDA, CDR2 SQIVND (reference sequence). Trimming left V 1 base short and J 6 bases short, with 10 bases between.